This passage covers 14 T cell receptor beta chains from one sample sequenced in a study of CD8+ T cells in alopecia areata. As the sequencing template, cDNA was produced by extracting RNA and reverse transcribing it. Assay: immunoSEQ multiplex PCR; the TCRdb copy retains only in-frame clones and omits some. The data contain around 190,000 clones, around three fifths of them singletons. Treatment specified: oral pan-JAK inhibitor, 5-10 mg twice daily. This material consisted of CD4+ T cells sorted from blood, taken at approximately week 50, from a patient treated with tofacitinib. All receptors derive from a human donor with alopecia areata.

CDR3 DNA sequence: TGCAGCGTTCCCTCTGTAGGCTTGGGTGTTGGCTATGGCTACACCTTC. Its translation is CSVPSVGLGVGYGYTF. This chain links TRBV29-1 with TRBJ1-2; no definite D call. Germline-derived CDR1 and CDR2 are SQVTM and ANQGSEA. With 5 bases removed from V and 4 bases from J, the gap between germline ends came to 23 bases. The CDR3 totals 16 residues.

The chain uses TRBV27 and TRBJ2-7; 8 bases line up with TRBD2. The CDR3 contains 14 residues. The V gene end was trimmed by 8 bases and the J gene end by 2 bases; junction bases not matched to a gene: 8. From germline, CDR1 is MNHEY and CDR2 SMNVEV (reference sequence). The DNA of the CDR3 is TGTGCCAGCCATAGCGCGGGGGGCGCCTACGAGCAGTACTTC. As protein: CASHSAGGAYEQYF.

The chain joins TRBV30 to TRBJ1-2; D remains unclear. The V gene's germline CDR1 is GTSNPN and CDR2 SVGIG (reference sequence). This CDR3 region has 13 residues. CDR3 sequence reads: CVLKRLPDYGYTF. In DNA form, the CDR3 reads TGTGTCTTGAAGCGCCTTCCGGACTATGGCTACACCTTC.

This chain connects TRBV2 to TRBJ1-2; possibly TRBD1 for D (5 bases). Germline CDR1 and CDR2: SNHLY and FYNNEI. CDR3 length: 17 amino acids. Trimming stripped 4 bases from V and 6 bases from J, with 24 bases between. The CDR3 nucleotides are TGTGCCAGCAGTGGATTGGCCGGGCAGGGAGGAGATGATGGCTACACCTTC. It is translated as CASSGLAGQGGDDGYTF.

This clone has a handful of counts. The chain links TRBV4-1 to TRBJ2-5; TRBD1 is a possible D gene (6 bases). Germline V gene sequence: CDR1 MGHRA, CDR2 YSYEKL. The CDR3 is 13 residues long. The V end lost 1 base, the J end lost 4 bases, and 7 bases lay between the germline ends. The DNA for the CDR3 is TGCGCCAGCAGCCAAGGACAGGCAGAGACCCAGTACTTC. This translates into CASSQGQAETQYF.

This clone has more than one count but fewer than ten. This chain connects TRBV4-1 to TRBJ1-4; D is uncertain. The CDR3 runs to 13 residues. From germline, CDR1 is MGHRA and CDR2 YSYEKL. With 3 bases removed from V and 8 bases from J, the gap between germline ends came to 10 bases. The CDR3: CASSQWIGEKLFF. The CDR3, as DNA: TGCGCCAGCAGCCAGTGGATTGGAGAAAAACTGTTTTTT.

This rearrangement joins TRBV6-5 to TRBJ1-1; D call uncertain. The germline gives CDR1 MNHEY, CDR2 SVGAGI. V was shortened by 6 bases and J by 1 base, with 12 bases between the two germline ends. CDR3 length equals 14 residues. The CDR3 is CASREQSWNTEAFF. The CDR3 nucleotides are TGTGCCAGCAGGGAACAGAGTTGGAACACTGAAGCTTTCTTT.

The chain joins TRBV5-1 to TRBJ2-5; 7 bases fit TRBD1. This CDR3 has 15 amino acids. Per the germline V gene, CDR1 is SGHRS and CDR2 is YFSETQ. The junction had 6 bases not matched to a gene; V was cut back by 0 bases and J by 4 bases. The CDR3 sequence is CASSLGQGKLETQYF. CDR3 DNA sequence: TGCGCCAGCAGCTTGGGACAGGGAAAGCTAGAGACCCAGTACTTC. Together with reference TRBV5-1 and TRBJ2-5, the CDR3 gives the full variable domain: KAGVTQTPRYLIKTRGQQVTLSCSPISGHRSVSWYQQTPGQGLQFLFEYFSETQRNKGNFPGRFSGRQFSNSRSEMNVSTLELGDSALYLCASSLGQGKLETQYFGPGTRLLVL.

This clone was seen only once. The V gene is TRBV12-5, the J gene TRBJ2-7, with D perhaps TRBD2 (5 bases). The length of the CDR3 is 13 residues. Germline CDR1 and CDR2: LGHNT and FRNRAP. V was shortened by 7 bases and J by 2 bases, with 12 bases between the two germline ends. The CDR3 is CASATFGTYEQYF. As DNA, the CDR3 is TGTGCTAGTGCTACTTTCGGGACCTACGAGCAGTACTTC.

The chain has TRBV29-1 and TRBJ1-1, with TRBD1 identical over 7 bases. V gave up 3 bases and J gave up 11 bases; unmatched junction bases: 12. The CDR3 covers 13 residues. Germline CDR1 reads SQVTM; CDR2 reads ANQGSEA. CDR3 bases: TGCAGCGTTGACCCGACAGGGTTGGGAGCTGCTTTCTTT. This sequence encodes CSVDPTGLGAAFF.

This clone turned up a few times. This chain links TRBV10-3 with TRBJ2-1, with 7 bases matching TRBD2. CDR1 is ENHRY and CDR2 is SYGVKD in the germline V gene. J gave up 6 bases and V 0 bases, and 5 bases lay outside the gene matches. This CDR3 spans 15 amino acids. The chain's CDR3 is CAISESRGTTNEQFF. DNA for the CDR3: TGTGCCATCAGTGAGTCCCGCGGGACTACCAATGAGCAGTTCTTC.

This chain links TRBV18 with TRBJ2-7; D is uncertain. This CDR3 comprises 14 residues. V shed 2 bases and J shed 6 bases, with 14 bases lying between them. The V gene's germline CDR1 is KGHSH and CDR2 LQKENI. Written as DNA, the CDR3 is TGTGCCAGCTCACCAGCGACAACCGACCGCGAGCAGTACTTC. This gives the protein CASSPATTDREQYF.

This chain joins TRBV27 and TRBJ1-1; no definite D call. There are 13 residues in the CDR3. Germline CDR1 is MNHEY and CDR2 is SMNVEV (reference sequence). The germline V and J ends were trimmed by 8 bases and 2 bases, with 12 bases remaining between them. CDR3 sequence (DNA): TGTGCCAGCTTCTCCCATCTTAACACTGAAGCTTTCTTT. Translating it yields CASFSHLNTEAFF.

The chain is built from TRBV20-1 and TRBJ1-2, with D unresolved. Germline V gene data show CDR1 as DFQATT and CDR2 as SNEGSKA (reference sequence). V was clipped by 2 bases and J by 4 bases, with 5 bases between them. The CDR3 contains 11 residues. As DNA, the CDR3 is TGCAGTGCTAGATTATCCTATGGCTACACCTTC. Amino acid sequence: CSARLSYGYTF.